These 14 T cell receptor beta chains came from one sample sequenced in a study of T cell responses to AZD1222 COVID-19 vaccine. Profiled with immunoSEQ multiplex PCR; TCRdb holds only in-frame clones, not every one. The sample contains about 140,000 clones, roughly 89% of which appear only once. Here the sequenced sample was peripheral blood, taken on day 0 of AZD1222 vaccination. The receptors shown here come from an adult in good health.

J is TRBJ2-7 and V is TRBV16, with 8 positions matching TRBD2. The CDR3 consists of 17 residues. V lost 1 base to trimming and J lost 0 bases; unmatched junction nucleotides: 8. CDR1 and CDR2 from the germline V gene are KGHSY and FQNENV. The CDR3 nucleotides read TGTGCCAGCAGCCAATTGAGAGGGACTAGGGGCTCCTACGAGCAGTACTTC. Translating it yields CASSQLRGTRGSYEQYF.

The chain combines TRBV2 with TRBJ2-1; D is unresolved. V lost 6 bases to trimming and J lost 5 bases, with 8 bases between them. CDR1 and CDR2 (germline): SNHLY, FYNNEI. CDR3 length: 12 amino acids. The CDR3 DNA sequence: TGTGCCAGCAGCCTCGAGAACAATGAGCAGTTCTTC. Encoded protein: CASSLENNEQFF.

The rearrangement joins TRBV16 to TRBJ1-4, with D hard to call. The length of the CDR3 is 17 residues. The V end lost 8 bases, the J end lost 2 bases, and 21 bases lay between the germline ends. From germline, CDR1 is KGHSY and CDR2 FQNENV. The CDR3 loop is CASRPHSTYNTNEKLFF. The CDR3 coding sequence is TGTGCCAGCCGACCCCACAGCACCTACAACACTAATGAAAAACTGTTTTTT.

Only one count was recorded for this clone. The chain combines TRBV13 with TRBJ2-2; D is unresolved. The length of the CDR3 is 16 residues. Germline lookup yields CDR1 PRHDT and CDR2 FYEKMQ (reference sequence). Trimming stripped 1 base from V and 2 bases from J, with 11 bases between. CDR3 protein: CASSLEAAVNTGELFF. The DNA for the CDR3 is TGTGCCAGCAGCTTAGAGGCGGCAGTTAACACCGGGGAGCTGTTTTTT.

CDR3 sequence reads: CASSQDLGGSQNEQFF. The CDR3 nucleotides are TGTGCCAGCAGCCAAGATCTGGGCGGGAGTCAGAATGAGCAGTTCTTC. The rearrangement joins TRBV4-2 to TRBJ2-1; 7 nucleotides agree with TRBD2. V dropped 0 bases and J dropped 7; count of bases not matched to a gene: 9. CDR1 is LGHNA and CDR2 is YNFKEQ in the germline V gene. CDR3 length: 16 amino acids.

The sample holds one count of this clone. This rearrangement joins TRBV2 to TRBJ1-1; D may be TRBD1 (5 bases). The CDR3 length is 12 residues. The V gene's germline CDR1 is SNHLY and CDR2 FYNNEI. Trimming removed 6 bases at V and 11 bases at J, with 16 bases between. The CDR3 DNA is TGTGCCAGCAGGTGGGACGAGAACTTGGCTTTCTTT. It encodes CASRWDENLAFF.

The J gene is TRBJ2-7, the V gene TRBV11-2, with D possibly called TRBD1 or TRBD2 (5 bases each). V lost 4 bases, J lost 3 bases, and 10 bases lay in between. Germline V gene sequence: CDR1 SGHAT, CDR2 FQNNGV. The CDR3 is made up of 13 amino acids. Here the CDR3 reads CASSSGPHYEQYF. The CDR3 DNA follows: TGTGCCAGCAGCTCGGGACCCCACTACGAGCAGTACTTC. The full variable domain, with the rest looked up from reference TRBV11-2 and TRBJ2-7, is EAGVAQSPRYKIIEKRQSVAFWCNPISGHATLYWYQQILGQGPKLLIQFQNNGVVDDSQLPKDRFSAERLKGVDSTLKIQPAKLEDSAVYLCASSSGPHYEQYFGPGTRLTVT.

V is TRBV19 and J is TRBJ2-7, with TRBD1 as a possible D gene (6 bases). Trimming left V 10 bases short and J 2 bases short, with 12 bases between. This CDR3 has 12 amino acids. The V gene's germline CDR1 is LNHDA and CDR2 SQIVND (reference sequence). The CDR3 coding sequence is TGTGCCACCGACAGGCTCCCCTACGAGCAGTACTTC. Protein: CATDRLPYEQYF.

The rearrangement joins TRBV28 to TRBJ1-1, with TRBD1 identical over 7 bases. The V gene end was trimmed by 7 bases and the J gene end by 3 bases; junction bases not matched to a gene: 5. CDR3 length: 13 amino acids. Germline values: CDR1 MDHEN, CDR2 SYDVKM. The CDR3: CASTYRGYTEAFF. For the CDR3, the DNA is TGTGCCAGCACCTACAGGGGATACACTGAAGCTTTCTTT.

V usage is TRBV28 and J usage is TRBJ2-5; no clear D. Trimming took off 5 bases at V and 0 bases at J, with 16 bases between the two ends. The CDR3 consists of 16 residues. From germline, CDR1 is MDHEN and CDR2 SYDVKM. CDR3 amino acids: CASSARPQTNQETQYF. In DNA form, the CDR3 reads TGTGCCAGCAGTGCCCGCCCGCAAACCAACCAAGAGACCCAGTACTTC.

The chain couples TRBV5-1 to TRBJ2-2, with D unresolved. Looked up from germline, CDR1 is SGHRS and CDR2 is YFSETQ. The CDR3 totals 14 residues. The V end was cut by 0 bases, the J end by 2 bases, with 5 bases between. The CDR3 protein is CASSLASNTGELFF. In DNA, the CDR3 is TGCGCCAGCAGCTTGGCCTCCAACACCGGGGAGCTGTTTTTT. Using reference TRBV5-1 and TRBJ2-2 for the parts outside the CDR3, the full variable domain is KAGVTQTPRYLIKTRGQQVTLSCSPISGHRSVSWYQQTPGQGLQFLFEYFSETQRNKGNFPGRFSGRQFSNSRSEMNVSTLELGDSALYLCASSLASNTGELFFGEGSRLTVL.

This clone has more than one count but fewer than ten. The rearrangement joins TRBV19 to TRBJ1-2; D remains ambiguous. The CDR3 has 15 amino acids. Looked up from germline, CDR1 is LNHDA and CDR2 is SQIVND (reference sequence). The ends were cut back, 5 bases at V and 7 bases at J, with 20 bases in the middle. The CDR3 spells CASSVERTGRSGYTF. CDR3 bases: TGTGCCAGTAGTGTCGAACGGACGGGGAGAAGTGGCTACACCTTC. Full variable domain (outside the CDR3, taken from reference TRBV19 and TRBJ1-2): DGGITQSPKYLFRKEGQNVTLSCEQNLNHDAMYWYRQDPGQGLRLIYYSQIVNDFQKGDIAEGYSVSREKKESFPLTVTSAQKNPTAFYLCASSVERTGRSGYTFGSGTRLTVV.

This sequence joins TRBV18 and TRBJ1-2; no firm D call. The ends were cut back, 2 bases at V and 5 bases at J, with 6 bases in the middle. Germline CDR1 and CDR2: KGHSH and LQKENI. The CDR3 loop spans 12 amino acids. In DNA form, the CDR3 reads TGTGCCAGCTCACCATCGTTGTATGGCTACACCTTC. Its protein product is CASSPSLYGYTF.

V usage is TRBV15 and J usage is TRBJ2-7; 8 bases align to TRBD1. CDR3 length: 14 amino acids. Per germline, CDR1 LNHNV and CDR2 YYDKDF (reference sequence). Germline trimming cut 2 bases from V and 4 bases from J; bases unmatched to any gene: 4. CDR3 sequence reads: CATSRRTGSYEQYF. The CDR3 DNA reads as TGTGCCACCAGCAGAAGGACAGGGAGTTACGAGCAGTACTTC.